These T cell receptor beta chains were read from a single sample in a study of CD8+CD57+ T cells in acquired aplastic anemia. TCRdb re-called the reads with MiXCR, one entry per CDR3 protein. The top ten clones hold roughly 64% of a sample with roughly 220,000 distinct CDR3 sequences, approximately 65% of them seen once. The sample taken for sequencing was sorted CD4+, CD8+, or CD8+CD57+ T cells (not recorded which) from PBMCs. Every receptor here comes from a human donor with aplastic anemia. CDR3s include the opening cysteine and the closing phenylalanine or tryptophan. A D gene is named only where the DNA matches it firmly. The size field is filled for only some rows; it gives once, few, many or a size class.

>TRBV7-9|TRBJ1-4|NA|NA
CASRGSGVRVEKLFF
TGTGCCAGCAGGGGGAGTGGCGTTAGGGTTGAAAAACTGTTTTTT
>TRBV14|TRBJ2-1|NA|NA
CASSGRAFSASVIF
TGTGCCAGCAGCGGTAGGGCCTTTAGCGCCTCAGTGATCTTC
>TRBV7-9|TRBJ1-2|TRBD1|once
CASSLQGAQGYTF
TGTGCCAGCAGCCTCCAGGGGGCGCAGGGCTACACCTTC
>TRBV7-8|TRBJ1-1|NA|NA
CASSLEGFTEAFF
TGTGCCAGCAGCTTAGAGGGGTTTACTGAAGCTTTCTTT
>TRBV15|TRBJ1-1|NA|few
CATSPGRSGGNTEAFF
TGTGCCACCAGCCCGGGACGGTCCGGGGGGAACACTGAAGCTTTCTTT
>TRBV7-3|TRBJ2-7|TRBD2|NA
CASSPLAGAVHEQYF
TGTGCCAGCAGCCCTTTAGCGGGAGCAGTCCACGAGCAGTACTTC
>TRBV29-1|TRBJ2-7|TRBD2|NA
CSVEGTSGGSSYEQYF
TGCAGCGTTGAAGGGACTAGCGGGGGGAGCTCCTACGAGCAGTACTTC
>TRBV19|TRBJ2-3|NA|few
CASSIFRDASTDTQYF
TGTGCCAGTAGTATCTTTCGGGACGCGAGCACAGATACGCAGTATTTT
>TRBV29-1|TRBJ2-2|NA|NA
CSVVGGGTGELFF
TGCAGCGTTGTGGGGGGTGGTACCGGGGAGCTGTTTTTT
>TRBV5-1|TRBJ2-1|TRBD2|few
CASSWEAGAADEQFF
TGCGCCAGCAGCTGGGAAGCGGGAGCGGCCGATGAGCAGTTCTTC
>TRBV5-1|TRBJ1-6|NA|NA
CASSELRGSSYNSPLHF
TGCGCCAGCAGCGAACTTCGGGGCAGCTCCTATAATTCACCCCTCCACTTT
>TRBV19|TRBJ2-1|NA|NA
CASSMRVGAATNEQFF
TGTGCCAGTAGCATGAGAGTGGGAGCCGCCACAAATGAGCAGTTCTTC
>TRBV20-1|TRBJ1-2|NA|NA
CSARAGTANYGYTF
TGCAGTGCTAGAGCCGGGACGGCTAACTATGGCTACACCTTC
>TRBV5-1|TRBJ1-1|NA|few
CASSLEPSSEAFF
TGCGCCAGCAGCTTGGAACCCAGTTCTGAAGCTTTCTTT
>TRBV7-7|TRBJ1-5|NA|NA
CASFGAQHF
TGTGCGTCCTTTGGGGCCCAGCATTTT
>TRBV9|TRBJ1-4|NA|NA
CASRRANNEKLFF
TGTGCCAGCAGACGCGCGAACAATGAAAAACTGTTTTTT
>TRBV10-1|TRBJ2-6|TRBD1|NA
CASSVQGQVSGANVLTF
TGCGCCAGCAGTGTGCAAGGACAGGTCTCTGGGGCCAACGTCCTGACTTTC
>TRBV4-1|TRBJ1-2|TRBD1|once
CASSQAGDRAYGYTF
TGCGCCAGCAGCCAAGCGGGGGACAGGGCCTATGGCTACACCTTC
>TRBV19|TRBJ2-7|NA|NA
CASRASHTYEQYF
TGTGCCAGTAGGGCTAGCCATACCTACGAGCAGTACTTC
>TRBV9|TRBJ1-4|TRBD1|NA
CASSVGQGETNEKLFF
TGTGCCAGCAGCGTAGGACAGGGGGAAACTAATGAAAAACTGTTTTTT